This TCR beta chain was retrieved from a study of OX40 agonist ivuxolimab in advanced cancers. Overall study: Every 2 weeks, patients got intravenous ivuxolimab at one of six dose levels (0.01-10 mg/kg). Patients assigned to dose escalation were diagnosed with hepatocellular carcinoma, melanoma, renal cell or head and neck cancer. Findings of the study overall: Relative to CD4+ cells, CD8+ T cells on average had more expanded clones.

In regard to this clone: Its antigen is undetermined.

Produced via immunoSEQ multiplex PCR; TCRdb's table is partial and in-frame only. The sample consists of some 64,000 clones, 80% to 90% of them appearing once. This sequence was found in an adult with an advanced solid tumor such as melanoma, head and neck, liver or kidney cancer. Sequencing used CD4+ or CD8+ T cells sorted from blood, obtained in a trial of the OX40 agonist ivuxolimab.

CDR3 region: CASSFAYEQYF. CDR3 coding DNA: TGTGCCAGCAGCTTTGCCTACGAGCAGTACTTC. The chain employs TRBV5-4 and TRBJ2-7; no clear D. Germline V lookup: CDR1 SGHNT, CDR2 YYREEE (reference sequence). The CDR3 sequence is 11 residues long. V gave up 2 bases and J gave up 2 bases, with 2 bases separating them.